Each of the 11 T cell receptor beta chains below was sequenced from the same sample in a study of T-cell memory formation after mild COVID-19. One entry per CDR3 protein results from TCRdb running MiXCR on the 5' RACE reads. The sample lists under 250,000 distinct CDR3 sequences, 15% occurring once. Sequencing was done on a sample of PBMCs or a T cell subset sorted from them (not recorded which). The receptors were sampled from an adult woman who had mild COVID-19 (a few samples of this study predate the infection). Cell type and time point are not known.

This clonotype has more than one count but fewer than ten. J is TRBJ2-5 and V is TRBV29-1; TRBD1 aligns across 7 bases. This CDR3 comprises 14 residues. Per the germline V gene, CDR1 is SQVTM and CDR2 is ANQGSEA. The ends lost 6 bases at V and 5 bases at J; junction bases unmatched: 12. CDR3 DNA sequence: TGCAGCGTGACCGGACAGGTACTTGGGGAGACCCAGTACTTC. Translated: CSVTGQVLGETQYF.

This clonotype was seen a handful of times. The CDR3 bases are TGTGCCAGCATTTTGCGGACTAGCTCCTACAATGAGCAGTTCTTC. This gives the protein CASILRTSSYNEQFF. The J gene is TRBJ2-1, the V gene TRBV12-3 or TRBV12-4; 7 bases agree with TRBD2. V lost 7 bases to trimming and J lost 0 bases; unmatched junction nucleotides: 6. The CDR3 runs 15 residues.

This clonotype came up many times. V usage is TRBV7-2 and J usage is TRBJ2-5; 8 bases are shared with TRBD1. The CDR3 runs 15 residues. The V segment lost 0 bases and the J segment 5 bases; nucleotides outside the gene matches: 5. Germline CDR1 reads SGHTA; CDR2 reads FQGNSA. The CDR3 DNA is TGTGCCAGCAGCTTAGCACCCACAGGGGGGGAGACCCAGTACTTC. Amino acid sequence: CASSLAPTGGETQYF.

CDR3 amino acids: CASSLRGQGGDTQYF. CDR3 sequence (DNA): TGTGCCAGCAGCTTAAGGGGTCAGGGCGGAGATACGCAGTATTTT. The chain has TRBV7-2 and TRBJ2-3; the D gene is possibly TRBD1 (5 bases). This CDR3 has 15 residues. Germline V gives CDR1 SGHTA, CDR2 FQGNSA. Trimming shortened V by 2 bases and J by 5 bases, and 14 bases separated the two germline ends.

This clonotype has just a few counts. The V and J genes are TRBV3-1 and TRBJ2-2, with a tentative D call TRBD2 (5 bases). The CDR3 contains 15 residues. V lost 0 bases, J lost 7 bases, and 12 bases lay in between. Germline CDR1 reads LGHDT; CDR2 reads YNNKEL (reference sequence). CDR3 nucleotide sequence: TGTGCCAGCAGCCAAGATCTGAGGGTCGGCGGGGAGCTGTTTTTT. Translation gives CASSQDLRVGGELFF.

The J gene is TRBJ1-1, the V gene TRBV10-3; 7 nucleotides match TRBD1. CDR1 and CDR2 from the germline V gene are ENHRY and SYGVKD. The V gene end was trimmed by 5 bases and the J gene end by 2 bases; junction bases not matched to a gene: 5. CDR3 length equals 14 residues. The CDR3 bases are TGTGCCATCAGTACAGGGGAGGGAAACACTGAAGCTTTCTTT. Its protein product is CAISTGEGNTEAFF.

This clonotype was counted between two and nine times. The genes are TRBV7-2 and TRBJ2-7; D is perhaps TRBD2 (5 bases). Germline V gives CDR1 SGHTA, CDR2 FQGNSA. V lost 5 bases to trimming and J lost 2 bases, with 13 bases between them. CDR3 length: 14 amino acids. CDR3 DNA: TGTGCCAGCAGCCGCTGGCCGGGGACCTACGAGCAGTACTTC. Residues: CASSRWPGTYEQYF.

The chain combines TRBV7-9 with TRBJ2-7, with D perhaps assigned TRBD1 or TRBD2 (7 bases each). V was shortened by 2 bases and J by 3 bases, with 20 bases between the two germline ends. Germline lookup yields CDR1 SEHNR and CDR2 FQNEAQ (reference sequence). This CDR3 comprises 17 residues. The CDR3 sequence: CASSLTGYRGGDYEQYF. The CDR3, as DNA: TGTGCCAGCAGCTTAACGGGATACAGGGGAGGGGACTACGAGCAGTACTTC.

This clonotype was counted a few times. This sequence joins TRBV6-5 and TRBJ1-2, with a possible D match to TRBD1 (6 bases). This CDR3 is built from 15 residues. V lost 6 bases and J 4 bases, leaving 18 bases between the germline ends. Germline loops: CDR1 MNHEY, CDR2 SVGAGI. CDR3 sequence (DNA): TGTGCCAGCAGCAACGGGACACCCAAACTCTATGGCTACACCTTC. It encodes CASSNGTPKLYGYTF.

The J gene is TRBJ2-1, the V gene TRBV7-9; no clear D. Germline assignment: CDR1 SEHNR and CDR2 FQNEAQ (reference sequence). CDR3 size: 12 residues. The ends were cut back, 4 bases at V and 15 bases at J, with 16 bases in the middle. The CDR3 DNA follows: TGTGCCAGCAGCTCTGAGGTAGGGTGGCTGTTCTTC. Its translation is CASSSEVGWLFF. The full variable domain, completed using reference TRBV7-9 and TRBJ2-1, is DTGVSQNPRHKITKRGQNVTFRCDPISEHNRLYWYRQTLGQGPEFLTYFQNEAQLEKSRLLSDRFSAERPKGSFSTLEIQRTEQGDSAMYLCASSSEVGWLFFGPGTRLTVL.

The chain employs TRBV7-9 and TRBJ2-7, with no clear D. This CDR3 spans 11 amino acids. Trimming took 6 bases from V and 9 from J, leaving 12 bases between them. Looked up from germline, CDR1 is SEHNR and CDR2 is FQNEAQ (reference sequence). CDR3 residues: CASSRHGGQYF. The CDR3 nucleotides are TGTGCCAGCAGTCGCCACGGCGGGCAGTACTTC.